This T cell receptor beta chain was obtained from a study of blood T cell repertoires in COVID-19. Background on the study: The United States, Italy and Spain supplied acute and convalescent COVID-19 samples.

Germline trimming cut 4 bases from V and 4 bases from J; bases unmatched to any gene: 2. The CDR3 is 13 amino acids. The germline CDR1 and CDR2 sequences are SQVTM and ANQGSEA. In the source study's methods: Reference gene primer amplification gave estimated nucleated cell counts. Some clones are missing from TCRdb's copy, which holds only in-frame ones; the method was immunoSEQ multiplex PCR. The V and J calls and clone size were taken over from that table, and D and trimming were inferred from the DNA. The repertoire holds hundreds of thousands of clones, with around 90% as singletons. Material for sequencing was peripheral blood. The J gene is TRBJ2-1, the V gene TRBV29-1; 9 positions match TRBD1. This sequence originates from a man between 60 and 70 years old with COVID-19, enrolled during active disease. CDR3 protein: CSVAGTGYNEQFF. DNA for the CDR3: TGCAGCGTTGCGGGGACAGGGTACAATGAGCAGTTCTTC.